The 17 T cell receptor beta chains below come from one sample, sequenced in a study of cytomegalovirus exposure and HLA in healthy donors. The PCR contained 60 Vbeta and 13 Jbeta primers. Produced via immunoSEQ multiplex PCR; TCRdb's table is partial and in-frame only. The table lists about 180,000 clones, about four fifths of them singletons. The specimen was PBMCs. All receptors come from a woman aged 50 to 60 in good health and CMV-seropositive.

The chain employs TRBV10-3 and TRBJ2-1; TRBD2 matches 7 bases. Germline assignment: CDR1 ENHRY and CDR2 SYGVKD. Trimming took 5 bases from V and 7 from J; bases not matched to a gene: 11. This CDR3 has 15 amino acids. Here the CDR3 reads CAISPGAGVSNEQFF. Written as DNA, the CDR3 is TGTGCCATCAGTCCTGGGGCGGGAGTGTCGAATGAGCAGTTCTTC.

The genes are TRBV5-1 and TRBJ2-1; TRBD2 aligns across 15 bases. Germline assignment: CDR1 SGHRS and CDR2 YFSETQ. This CDR3 is 17 amino acids long. Trimming cost V 2 bases and J 3 bases; bases outside gene matches: 3. CDR3: CASSLGLAGGDYNEQFF. The CDR3 region has the DNA TGCGCCAGCAGCTTAGGACTAGCGGGAGGGGACTACAATGAGCAGTTCTTC.

The rearrangement links TRBV19 to TRBJ1-5; possibly TRBD1 for D (6 bases). Germline V gene data show CDR1 as LNHDA and CDR2 as SQIVND (reference sequence). This CDR3 has 14 residues. Trimming shortened V by 3 bases and J by 2 bases, and 8 bases separated the two germline ends. The DNA of the CDR3 is TGTGCCAGTAGTATTGCAGGGGGCAATCAGCCCCAGCATTTT. Amino acids: CASSIAGGNQPQHF.

This chain joins TRBV11-2 and TRBJ2-5; D is perhaps TRBD2 (6 bases). The J call is in doubt because the DNA end fits TRBJ2-7 better. CDR3 length: 14 amino acids. Per the germline V gene, CDR1 is SGHAT and CDR2 is FQNNGV. The CDR3 DNA follows: TGTGCCAGCAGCCGGACCGGGAGCTCCTACGAGCAGTACTTC. Protein sequence: CASSRTGSSYEQYF.

V is TRBV5-1 and J is TRBJ1-1; TRBD1 aligns across 8 bases. Germline loops: CDR1 SGHRS, CDR2 YFSETQ. CDR3 size: 13 residues. V lost 3 bases to trimming and J lost 4 bases; unmatched junction nucleotides: 2. The CDR3, as DNA: TGCGCCAGCAGCTCGGGACAGGCCACTGAAGCTTTCTTT. It encodes CASSSGQATEAFF. Full variable domain (rest looked up from reference TRBV5-1 and TRBJ1-1): KAGVTQTPRYLIKTRGQQVTLSCSPISGHRSVSWYQQTPGQGLQFLFEYFSETQRNKGNFPGRFSGRQFSNSRSEMNVSTLELGDSALYLCASSSGQATEAFFGQGTRLTVV.

The V call is TRBV7-2, the J call TRBJ2-1; D gene ambiguous. The germline V gene encodes CDR1 SGHTA and CDR2 FQGNSA. This CDR3 is 14 amino acids long. Between the trimmed V and J ends, which lost 2 bases and 4 bases, there was a span of 9 bases. The CDR3 region has the DNA TGTGCCAGCAGCTTAATAGGAGATTACAATGAGCAGTTCTTC. Protein: CASSLIGDYNEQFF.

The rearrangement links TRBV7-9 to TRBJ1-5; D gene unclear. Trimming took off 2 bases at V and 7 bases at J, with 9 bases between the two ends. The CDR3 sequence is 13 residues long. The germline V gene encodes CDR1 SEHNR and CDR2 FQNEAQ (reference sequence). The CDR3 reads CASSLFEWQPQHF. The CDR3 DNA follows: TGTGCCAGCAGCTTATTCGAGTGGCAGCCCCAGCATTTT.

The rearrangement joins TRBV4-3 to TRBJ2-7, with D possibly TRBD2 on 6 matching bases. Germline V lookup: CDR1 LGHNA, CDR2 YSLEER. V gave up 4 bases and J gave up 4 bases, with 17 bases separating them. This CDR3 comprises 15 residues. CDR3 nucleotide sequence: TGCGCCAGCAGCCCCTCTGCGGCGCGGGGATACGAGCAGTACTTC. It is translated as CASSPSAARGYEQYF.

V usage is TRBV28 and J usage is TRBJ2-7, with D perhaps matching TRBD2 (5 bases). CDR1 is MDHEN and CDR2 is SYDVKM in the germline V gene. Between the trimmed V and J ends, which lost 5 bases and 0 bases, there was a span of 11 bases. This CDR3 comprises 14 residues. In DNA form, the CDR3 reads TGTGCCAGCAGTCCCTCGGGAATCTCCTACGAGCAGTACTTC. Encoded protein: CASSPSGISYEQYF.

This clone was counted only a few times. The chain is built from TRBV6-1 and TRBJ2-7, with TRBD2 as a possible D gene (5 bases). Trimming stripped 6 bases from V and 3 bases from J, with 18 bases between. This CDR3 spans 15 amino acids. Germline V gives CDR1 MNHNS, CDR2 SASEGT. CDR3: CASRATFGGIYEQYF. CDR3 sequence (DNA): TGTGCCAGCAGGGCGACATTCGGAGGTATCTACGAGCAGTACTTC.

This clone turned up a few times. The genes are TRBV9 and TRBJ2-5; tentative D call: TRBD2 (7 bases). This CDR3 is built from 15 residues. V lost 2 bases to trimming and J lost 4 bases, with 15 bases between them. Germline CDR1 and CDR2: SGDLS and YYNGEE. The CDR3: CASSVSGGLTETQYF. CDR3 coding DNA: TGTGCCAGCAGCGTTTCGGGGGGCCTGACAGAGACCCAGTACTTC.

The V gene is TRBV20-1, the J gene TRBJ2-7, with TRBD1 matching 7 bases. The germline V gene has CDR1 DFQATT and CDR2 SNEGSKA (reference sequence). The CDR3 consists of 11 residues. Trimming cost V 7 bases and J 0 bases; bases outside gene matches: 0. The DNA for the CDR3 is TGCAGTGGACAGGGCTCCTACGAGCAGTACTTC. It is translated as CSGQGSYEQYF.

V gene TRBV18 combines with J gene TRBJ2-3; 8 bases are shared with TRBD2. The CDR3 is made up of 16 amino acids. V lost 3 bases and J lost 1; bases outside the gene matches: 6. Germline V CDR1 and CDR2: KGHSH, LQKENI. Here the CDR3 DNA reads TGTGCCAGCTCACCCATTCTAGCGGGCCGCACAGATACGCAGTATTTT. Translated, it gives CASSPILAGRTDTQYF.

This rearrangement joins TRBV7-9 to TRBJ2-6; weak D call: TRBD2 (5 bases). This CDR3 region has 17 residues. CDR1 and CDR2 from the germline V gene are SEHNR and FQNEAQ (reference sequence). V was pared by 1 base and J by 0 bases, with 10 bases between. For the CDR3, the DNA is TGTGCCAGCAGCTTAGTGATAGGGAGCTCTGGGGCCAACGTCCTGACTTTC. This gives the protein CASSLVIGSSGANVLTF.

V gene TRBV7-9 combines with J gene TRBJ2-2, with D possibly TRBD1 on 6 matching bases. The CDR3 has 16 amino acids. Germline lookup yields CDR1 SEHNR and CDR2 FQNEAQ (reference sequence). V lost 2 bases and J lost 3, with 13 bases in between. In nucleotides, the CDR3 is TGTGCCAGCAGCTTACGAAGGGGACAAGACACCGGGGAGCTGTTTTTT. Translated: CASSLRRGQDTGELFF.

This clone was seen a handful of times. This chain uses TRBV15 with TRBJ2-7; D unresolved. Germline V gene data show CDR1 as LNHNV and CDR2 as YYDKDF (reference sequence). This CDR3 spans 15 amino acids. Trimming cost V 3 bases and J 1 base, with 13 bases left between them. The CDR3 sequence: CATSSDTEKSYEQYF. DNA for the CDR3: TGTGCCACCAGCAGTGACACAGAGAAATCCTACGAGCAGTACTTC.

In nucleotides, the CDR3 is TGTGCCAGCAGCCCACAGACTAGACGGCTGTTCTTC. Protein: CASSPQTRRLFF. V usage is TRBV7-2 and J usage is TRBJ2-1; TRBD2 might be the D (6 bases). Trimming left V 5 bases short and J 15 bases short, with 17 bases between. This CDR3 comprises 12 residues. Germline CDR1 SGHTA, CDR2 FQGNSA.